This T cell receptor beta chain was identified in a study of regulatory T cells in long-lasting Graves disease. The TCR beta library used iRepertoire HTBI primers with Arm-PCR amplification of CDR3. TCRdb analysed the multiplex PCR reads with MiXCR anew, one entry per CDR3 protein. The sample lists approximately 350,000 distinct CDR3 sequences; roughly 23% were seen once. Time point specified: persistent/refractory GD, antithyroid drugs over 5 years with positive TRAb. Isolated PBMC RNA provided the starting material for the TCR library. The patients were drawn from one endocrinology department in Xi'an, China. This clonotype occurred a few times. Its antigen is currently unknown. General study points: Preferential use of TRBV28, TRBJ1-2 and TRBJ2-5 was seen in persistent disease.

Germline lookup yields CDR1 SGHAT and CDR2 FQDESV (reference sequence). The CDR3 has 15 amino acids. V was shortened by 6 bases and J by 0 bases, with 9 bases between the two germline ends. The specimen was peripheral blood mononuclear cells (PBMCs), collected when the disease was refractory, from a patient treated with antithyroid drugs. This clonotype was obtained from a middle-aged woman with Graves disease. This chain joins TRBV11-1 and TRBJ2-6, with D possibly matching TRBD2 (5 bases). The CDR3 coding sequence is TGTGCCAGCAGTCGCGGGCTCTCTGGGGCCAACGTCCTGACTTTC. Translating it yields CASSRGLSGANVLTF.